These 20 T cell receptor beta chains came from one sample sequenced in a study of cytomegalovirus exposure and HLA in healthy donors. The PCR ran on 60 Vbeta and 13 Jbeta primers. The method was immunoSEQ multiplex PCR; TCRdb's version includes in-frame clones alone and lacks a portion of them. The sample lists under 130,000 clones, 76% occurring once. The sample taken for sequencing was PBMCs. The receptors shown here come from a man in his forties or fifties in good health and CMV-seropositive.

This clone was seen a single time. V usage is TRBV30 and J usage is TRBJ2-3; 10 nucleotides agree with TRBD2. Unmatched junction bases numbered 2, after V lost 3 bases and J lost 5 bases. The CDR3 length is 13 residues. Looked up from germline, CDR1 is GTSNPN and CDR2 is SVGIG (reference sequence). The CDR3: CAWRLAGLDTQYF. CDR3 bases: TGTGCCTGGAGACTAGCGGGATTAGATACGCAGTATTTT.

The gene calls are TRBV9 and TRBJ2-6; 7 bases line up with TRBD2. The CDR3 runs to 18 residues. Germline trimming cut 1 base from V and 2 bases from J; bases unmatched to any gene: 9. Germline CDR1 SGDLS, CDR2 YYNGEE. The chain's CDR3 is CASSVIPGEGPGANVLTF. CDR3 in DNA: TGTGCCAGCAGCGTAATACCGGGGGAGGGCCCTGGGGCCAACGTCCTGACTTTC.

This clone occurred once. The gene calls are TRBV7-2 and TRBJ1-2; D may be TRBD1 (6 bases). CDR3 length equals 13 residues. With 5 bases removed from V and 1 base from J, the gap between germline ends came to 8 bases. Germline assignment: CDR1 SGHTA and CDR2 FQGNSA. The CDR3 spells CASSPQGNYGYTF. In DNA, the CDR3 is TGTGCCAGCAGCCCACAGGGTAACTATGGCTACACCTTC.

The chain combines TRBV7-2 with TRBJ2-3; 8 positions match TRBD2. The germline CDR1 and CDR2 sequences are SGHTA and FQGNSA. V trimming: 5 bases; J trimming: 2 bases; junction bases outside the gene matches: 12. The CDR3 is made up of 17 amino acids. This CDR3 is CASSNSGTSRVTDTQYF. DNA for the CDR3: TGTGCCAGCAGCAATAGCGGGACATCCCGCGTCACAGATACGCAGTATTTT.

In its sample, this clone was seen a few times. The chain recombines TRBV4-3 with TRBJ1-5; 9 bases are shared with TRBD1. J was trimmed by 5 bases and V by 5 bases; bases with no gene match: 4. The germline V gene encodes CDR1 LGHNA and CDR2 YSLEER. This CDR3 region has 14 residues. CDR3 sequence: CASSSDRGDQPQHF. CDR3 sequence (DNA): TGCGCCAGCAGCTCGGACAGGGGCGATCAGCCCCAGCATTTT.

The CDR3 coding sequence is TGTGCTAGTGGTTTGTTGGGGACAGCCAGGAACACTGAAGCTTTCTTT. Encoded protein: CASGLLGTARNTEAFF. This chain connects TRBV12-5 to TRBJ1-1; TRBD1 agrees at 7 bases. This CDR3 is 16 amino acids long. Trimming cost V 2 bases and J 1 base; bases outside gene matches: 7. Germline V CDR1 and CDR2: LGHNT, FRNRAP.

The chain uses TRBV11-2 and TRBJ2-6; 9 nucleotides align to TRBD1. The germline V gene encodes CDR1 SGHAT and CDR2 FQNNGV. The CDR3 contains 16 residues. Trimming cost V 6 bases and J 4 bases; bases outside gene matches: 7. The CDR3 sequence: CASSPQGARGANVLTF. DNA for the CDR3: TGTGCCAGCAGTCCACAGGGGGCGCGCGGGGCCAACGTCCTGACTTTC.

This clone was observed a handful of times. The chain employs TRBV7-2 and TRBJ1-5, with no clear D. The V gene lost 2 bases and the J gene lost 0 bases, with 8 bases spanning the gap. The CDR3 contains 15 residues. Germline V CDR1 and CDR2: SGHTA, FQGNSA. The CDR3 DNA follows: TGTGCCAGCAGCTTATCCCTAAGTAGCAATCAGCCCCAGCATTTT. Amino acids: CASSLSLSSNQPQHF.

The chain is built from TRBV5-1 and TRBJ2-2; 9 nucleotides line up with TRBD2. The CDR3 is 18 residues long. The germline CDR1 and CDR2 sequences are SGHRS and YFSETQ. V was pared by 4 bases and J by 2 bases, with 12 bases of the junction left unmatched. CDR3 amino acids: CASSMTAPGLANTGELFF. CDR3 DNA sequence: TGCGCCAGCAGCATGACAGCCCCGGGACTAGCCAACACCGGGGAGCTGTTTTTT.

The count of this clone is one. The chain couples TRBV19 to TRBJ1-5, with a possible D match to TRBD1 (6 bases). V was cut by 7 bases and J by 5 bases, with 18 bases left in between. The CDR3 consists of 15 residues. Germline CDR1 is LNHDA and CDR2 is SQIVND (reference sequence). The CDR3, as DNA: TGTGCCAGTATCGGCCTAGGGGGAGTGGATCAGCCCCAGCATTTT. It translates to CASIGLGGVDQPQHF.

This chain uses TRBV9 with TRBJ1-5; D gene uncertain. Trimming pared 0 bases from V and 3 bases from J, leaving 7 bases between. CDR1 and CDR2 from the germline V gene are SGDLS and YYNGEE. There are 14 residues in the CDR3. The CDR3 here is CASSVGWANQPQHF. The DNA for the CDR3 is TGTGCCAGCAGCGTAGGTTGGGCCAATCAGCCCCAGCATTTT.

This clone was found a few times. The V call is TRBV7-6, the J call TRBJ2-2; D might be TRBD2 (6 bases). The germline V gene has CDR1 SGHVS and CDR2 FNYEAQ. Trimming stripped 4 bases from V and 1 base from J, with 13 bases between. CDR3 length: 16 amino acids. The CDR3 spells CASSSTGTQNTGELFF. The CDR3 DNA sequence: TGTGCCAGCAGCTCAACCGGGACTCAGAACACCGGGGAGCTGTTTTTT.

The CDR3 coding sequence is TGTGCCAGCAGTTTATCTAGCTACAATGAGCAGTTCTTC. Translation: CASSLSSYNEQFF. The gene calls are TRBV27 and TRBJ2-1, with no clear D. This CDR3 is built from 13 residues. Germline V gives CDR1 MNHEY, CDR2 SMNVEV (reference sequence). Trimming stripped 0 bases from V and 3 bases from J, with 3 bases between.

This clone was counted only a few times. CDR3 in DNA: TGTGCCAGCAGCTCTCCGGCCGGGACTAGCGGGAGCGCGCAGTACTTC. It translates to CASSSPAGTSGSAQYF. The V and J genes are TRBV5-5 and TRBJ2-7, with 14 bases matching TRBD2. Looked up from germline, CDR1 is SGHKS and CDR2 is YYEKEE (reference sequence). V was clipped by 3 bases and J by 9 bases; unmatched bases: 11. The CDR3 is 16 residues long.

The genes are TRBV4-1 and TRBJ2-7; tentatively, D is TRBD2 (5 bases). Deletions cut 1 base from V and 2 bases from J, with 9 bases between. From germline, CDR1 is MGHRA and CDR2 YSYEKL. There are 14 residues in the CDR3. CDR3 in DNA: TGCGCCAGCAGCCAAGGGGGAGCCCCCTACGAGCAGTACTTC. Residues: CASSQGGAPYEQYF.

The CDR3 here is CSVEVNRVLREQYF. Written as DNA, the CDR3 is TGCAGCGTTGAAGTAAACAGGGTTTTGCGCGAGCAGTACTTC. The chain links TRBV29-1 to TRBJ2-7; the D gene is possibly TRBD1 (6 bases). Between the trimmed V and J ends, which lost 1 base and 6 bases, there was a span of 16 bases. The V gene's germline CDR1 is SQVTM and CDR2 ANQGSEA. The CDR3 runs 14 residues.

The J gene is TRBJ1-3, the V gene TRBV5-1; D not resolved. The V gene's germline CDR1 is SGHRS and CDR2 YFSETQ. Trimming took off 1 base at V and 4 bases at J, with 6 bases between the two ends. This CDR3 has 13 residues. Here the CDR3 reads CASSLNSGNTIYF. DNA for the CDR3: TGCGCCAGCAGCTTGAACAGCGGAAACACCATATATTTT.

This chain links TRBV7-8 with TRBJ2-1; TRBD2 matches at 13 bases. CDR3 length: 16 amino acids. V shed 5 bases, J shed 6 bases, and the junction held 7 bases outside the gene matches. The germline gives CDR1 SGHVS, CDR2 FQNEAQ. The CDR3 sequence is CASSKGLAGNSNEQFF. In nucleotides, the CDR3 is TGTGCCAGCAGCAAGGGACTAGCGGGAAATAGCAATGAGCAGTTCTTC.

The chain joins TRBV10-3 to TRBJ1-1; TRBD1 agrees at 7 bases. Losses at the gene ends were 6 bases for V and 1 base for J; bases not matched to a gene: 5. CDR3 size: 14 residues. The germline V gene encodes CDR1 ENHRY and CDR2 SYGVKD. CDR3 DNA sequence: TGTGCCATCAGGGGAACAGGGGAGAACACTGAAGCTTTCTTT. As protein: CAIRGTGENTEAFF.

The chain is built from TRBV5-8 and TRBJ2-2; perhaps TRBD2 as D (5 bases). This CDR3 comprises 16 residues. The V and J ends lost 3 bases and 2 bases respectively, with 14 bases between them. CDR1 is SGHTS, CDR2 YDEGEE, per germline. This CDR3 reads CASSSHRLPNTGELFF. Here the CDR3 DNA reads TGTGCCAGCAGCTCCCACCGACTACCTAACACCGGGGAGCTGTTTTTT.